The 8 T cell receptor beta chains presented below share a single source sample, sequenced in a study of T-cell memory formation after mild COVID-19. Using its own MiXCR run on the 5' RACE reads, TCRdb lists one record per CDR3 protein. The sample carries some 150,000 distinct CDR3 sequences, 15% to 20% recorded once. Sequences were obtained from PBMCs or a T cell subset sorted from them (not recorded which). These receptors originate from an adult woman who had mild COVID-19 (a few samples of this study predate the infection). Cell type and time point are not known.

The chain combines TRBV6-6 with TRBJ2-3; D ambiguous. Germline V lookup: CDR1 MNHNY, CDR2 SVGAGI (reference sequence). This CDR3 spans 15 amino acids. V was trimmed by 5 bases and J by 0 bases, leaving 12 bases between them. In DNA, the CDR3 is TGTGCCAGCAGTCAACCTAAAACCAGCACAGATACGCAGTATTTT. This sequence encodes CASSQPKTSTDTQYF.

This clonotype has more than one count but fewer than ten. CDR3 sequence reads: CASIPGQDRVTQYF. The CDR3 coding sequence is TGTGCCAGTATACCGGGACAAGACAGAGTTACGCAGTATTTT. The rearrangement joins TRBV6-2 or TRBV6-3 to TRBJ2-3, with a possible D match to TRBD1 (6 bases). Germline-derived CDR1 and CDR2 are MNHEY and SVGEGT. V shed 9 bases and J shed 8 bases, with 21 bases lying between them. The CDR3 is 14 residues long.

This clonotype was observed at least ten times. This rearrangement joins TRBV20-1 to TRBJ2-3; 14 nucleotides match TRBD2. This CDR3 comprises 17 residues. The ends lost 5 bases at V and 4 bases at J; junction bases unmatched: 11. Per germline, CDR1 DFQATT and CDR2 SNEGSKA (reference sequence). CDR3 loop: CSAGGLAGVVAADTQYF. The CDR3 nucleotides are TGCAGTGCTGGGGGACTAGCGGGAGTCGTTGCGGCAGATACGCAGTATTTT.

This clonotype was found a few times. The chain carries TRBV5-6 and TRBJ2-7, with D possibly being TRBD1 (6 bases). The CDR3 loop spans 13 amino acids. V dropped 1 base and J dropped 6 bases, with 11 bases sitting between them. CDR1 SGHDT and CDR2 YYEEEE come from the germline V gene. Written as DNA, the CDR3 is TGTGCCAGCAGCTTGTGGGACAAGGCCGAGCAGTACTTC. This gives the protein CASSLWDKAEQYF.

This sequence joins TRBV25-1 and TRBJ2-7, with unresolved D. CDR1 and CDR2 from the germline V gene are MGHDK and SYGVNS. The V gene lost 2 bases and the J gene lost 0 bases, with 11 bases spanning the gap. This CDR3 has 15 amino acids. CDR3 bases: TGTGCCAGCAGTGAAATCGTCGGACCCTCCTACGAGCAGTACTTC. It translates to CASSEIVGPSYEQYF.

V and J are TRBV18 and TRBJ2-7; D possibly matches TRBD1 or TRBD2 (5 bases each). The germline gives CDR1 KGHSH, CDR2 LQKENI. Trimming stripped 0 bases from V and 4 bases from J, with 22 bases between. The CDR3 runs 18 residues. In DNA form, the CDR3 reads TGTGCCAGCTCACCACCGGTTAGTCTGGCAGGGACCGAGTACGAGCAGTACTTC. Translating gives CASSPPVSLAGTEYEQYF.

The chain joins TRBV29-1 to TRBJ1-2; D is possibly TRBD1 (5 bases). Germline V lookup: CDR1 SQVTM, CDR2 ANQGSEA. V lost 4 bases and J 1 base, leaving 10 bases between the germline ends. This CDR3 spans 13 amino acids. The CDR3 sequence: CSVAGRLNYGYTF. The CDR3, as DNA: TGCAGCGTTGCGGGGCGACTTAACTATGGCTACACCTTC. The full variable domain, its missing parts supplied by reference TRBV29-1 and TRBJ1-2, is SAVISQKPSRDICQRGTSLTIQCQVDSQVTMMFWYRQQPGQSLTLIATANQGSEATYESGFVIDKFPISRPNLTFSTLTVSNMSPEDSSIYLCSVAGRLNYGYTFGSGTRLTVV.

Notes on this clonotype: One end of the junction is discordant with germline, which a read error may explain. The gene calls are TRBV20-1 and TRBJ2-7, with 7 bases fitting TRBD1. Germline V CDR1 and CDR2: DFQATT, SNEGSKA (reference sequence). The CDR3 has 13 residues. The CDR3 sequence is CSADGDSRYGQYF. For the CDR3, the DNA is TGCAGTGCTGACGGGGACAGCCGTTACGGGCAGTACTTC.